This T cell receptor beta chain was retrieved from a study of shared clonotypes between healthy human individuals. Method: immunoSEQ multiplex PCR; TCRdb's copy keeps in-frame clones and lacks some. The table includes approximately 400,000 clones, about 96% detected once. V was clipped by 4 bases and J by 2 bases; unmatched bases: 11. There are 19 residues in the CDR3. Germline CDR1 and CDR2: LGHNA and YNFKEQ. Sequenced sample: memory CD8+ T cells sorted from blood. Regarding subset: CD45RO+ cells pooled with CCR7-negative TemRA cells. This sequence joins TRBV4-2 and TRBJ2-2, with 12 bases matching TRBD1. This sequence originates from a man aged 30 to 39 in good health. This CDR3 reads CASSRHHYGTGGNTGELFF. CDR3 nucleotide sequence: TGTGCCAGCAGCCGCCACCACTACGGGACAGGGGGCAACACCGGGGAGCTGTTTTTT.